The 14 T cell receptor beta chains below all came from one sample that was sequenced in a study of cytomegalovirus exposure and HLA in healthy donors (dated by TCRdb to the late 2010s). Library method: the immunoSEQ multiplex PCR assay. TCRdb took over this immuneACCESS table, retaining in-frame rearrangements with V and J assigned. Such tables are incomplete; in checked studies, under half of the missing clones stem from an unresolved V gene, and the remainder is unexplained. The sample table shows some 320,000 clones, and roughly 87% are seen once. The ten largest clones capture over 1% of the sample. Sequencing was done on a sample of PBMCs. The receptors derive from a woman younger than 45 in good health and CMV-seropositive.

The chain recombines TRBV9 with TRBJ2-2; D is unclear. Germline loops: CDR1 SGDLS, CDR2 YYNGEE. Trimming cost V 0 bases and J 6 bases, with 12 bases left between them. The CDR3 covers 15 residues. DNA of the CDR3: TGTGCCAGCAGCGTAGTCGGGTCGAAATCCGGGGAGCTGTTTTTT. This gives the protein CASSVVGSKSGELFF. Using reference TRBV9 and TRBJ2-2 for the parts outside the CDR3, the full variable domain is DSGVTQTPKHLITATGQRVTLRCSPRSGDLSVYWYQQSLDQGLQFLIQYYNGEERAKGNILERFSAQQFPDLHSELNLSSLELGDSALYFCASSVVGSKSGELFFGEGSRLTVL.

This clone was seen more than once but under ten times. V gene TRBV7-2 combines with J gene TRBJ2-2; 9 nucleotides match TRBD1. CDR1 is SGHTA and CDR2 is FQGNSA in the germline V gene. V lost 4 bases and J lost 6; bases outside the gene matches: 9. The CDR3 consists of 16 residues. CDR3 sequence reads: CASSSTLQGAPGELFF. CDR3 DNA: TGTGCCAGCAGCTCGACCCTACAGGGGGCGCCCGGGGAGCTGTTTTTT.

The V gene is TRBV30, the J gene TRBJ2-2; TRBD2 matches 12 bases. Trimming took 5 bases from V and 2 from J; bases not matched to a gene: 3. This CDR3 is built from 15 residues. CDR1 is GTSNPN and CDR2 is SVGIG in the germline V gene (reference sequence). This chain's CDR3 is CAWRTSGTNTGELFF. The DNA of the CDR3 is TGTGCCTGGCGGACTAGCGGGACAAACACCGGGGAGCTGTTTTTT.

The chain carries TRBV9 and TRBJ2-5, with a possible D match to TRBD2 (6 bases). This CDR3 spans 13 amino acids. The V gene lost 4 bases and the J gene lost 5 bases, with 12 bases spanning the gap. CDR1 and CDR2 (germline): SGDLS, YYNGEE. In DNA form, the CDR3 reads TGTGCCAGCAGCCCCGGGAGTTCTGAGACCCAGTACTTC. Its protein is CASSPGSSETQYF.

The chain couples TRBV7-2 to TRBJ2-2; D possibly corresponds to TRBD2 (6 bases). The germline V gene has CDR1 SGHTA and CDR2 FQGNSA. V dropped 5 bases and J dropped 7 bases, with 14 bases sitting between them. The CDR3 spans 14 residues. CDR3 sequence reads: CASSGRGDRGELFF. In DNA, the CDR3 is TGTGCCAGCAGCGGACGCGGGGACCGCGGGGAGCTGTTTTTT.

This clone was seen many times. The rearrangement uses TRBV30 and TRBJ1-2; D is possibly TRBD1 (6 bases). CDR1 and CDR2 from the germline V gene are GTSNPN and SVGIG (reference sequence). V was cut by 2 bases and J by 2 bases, with 9 bases left in between. CDR3 length equals 13 residues. The CDR3 spells CAWSYDRNYGYTF. DNA for the CDR3: TGTGCCTGGAGTTACGACAGGAACTATGGCTACACCTTC.

The V gene is TRBV7-9, the J gene TRBJ2-7; 7 bases match TRBD1. V was pared by 8 bases and J by 7 bases, with 5 bases of the junction left unmatched. The CDR3 is 11 residues long. Per the germline V gene, CDR1 is SEHNR and CDR2 is FQNEAQ (reference sequence). The CDR3 nucleotides read TGTGCCAGCGGCAGGGGGAATGAGCAGTACTTC. As protein: CASGRGNEQYF.

The chain has TRBV27 and TRBJ1-1, with D maybe TRBD1 (6 bases). The ends were cut back, 2 bases at V and 7 bases at J, with 14 bases in the middle. The CDR3 has 14 amino acids. The germline CDR1 and CDR2 sequences are MNHEY and SMNVEV (reference sequence). Written as DNA, the CDR3 is TGTGCCAGCAGTTTAAAGGGACACTACCTTGAAGCTTTCTTT. Translating gives CASSLKGHYLEAFF.

This chain's CDR3 is CASSPMWFSGNTIYF. CDR3 bases: TGTGCCAGCAGTCCGATGTGGTTTTCAGGAAACACCATATATTTT. This rearrangement joins TRBV28 to TRBJ1-3, with D unclear. The CDR3 contains 15 residues. CDR1 is MDHEN and CDR2 is SYDVKM in the germline V gene. Trimming took 5 bases from V and 4 from J, leaving 15 bases between them. Complete variable domain (other parts from reference TRBV28 and TRBJ1-3): DVKVTQSSRYLVKRTGEKVFLECVQDMDHENMFWYRQDPGLGLRLIYFSYDVKMKEKGDIPEGYSVSREKKERFSLILESASTNQTSMYLCASSPMWFSGNTIYFGEGSWLTVV.

The J gene is TRBJ1-4, the V gene TRBV10-3; unclear D gene. Germline CDR1 is ENHRY and CDR2 is SYGVKD. V lost 11 bases to trimming and J lost 0 bases, with 10 bases between them. The CDR3 runs to 13 residues. The CDR3 loop is CAPTGATNEKLFF. The CDR3 coding sequence is TGTGCCCCCACCGGTGCAACTAATGAAAAACTGTTTTTT.

V and J are TRBV25-1 and TRBJ1-4; TRBD1 might be the D (6 bases). The CDR3 loop spans 14 amino acids. Germline V CDR1 and CDR2: MGHDK, SYGVNS. V lost 5 bases to trimming and J lost 6 bases, with 13 bases between them. The CDR3 sequence is CASSHRVEDEKLFF. The CDR3 nucleotides read TGTGCCAGCAGTCACAGGGTGGAGGATGAAAAACTGTTTTTT.

The rearrangement uses TRBV11-2 and TRBJ2-1, with TRBD2 matching over 7 bases. With 4 bases clipped from V and 9 bases from J, the junction kept 6 bases outside the gene matches. The CDR3 has 13 amino acids. The germline V gene has CDR1 SGHAT and CDR2 FQNNGV. The CDR3 nucleotides are TGTGCCAGCAGCTATGGTGGGAGGGGTGAGCAGTTCTTC. Its translation is CASSYGGRGEQFF. Looking up the rest from reference TRBV11-2 and TRBJ2-1 gives the full variable domain: EAGVAQSPRYKIIEKRQSVAFWCNPISGHATLYWYQQILGQGPKLLIQFQNNGVVDDSQLPKDRFSAERLKGVDSTLKIQPAKLEDSAVYLCASSYGGRGEQFFGPGTRLTVL.

The V and J genes are TRBV29-1 and TRBJ1-3; TRBD1 aligns across 9 bases. This CDR3 is 15 amino acids long. V lost 3 bases to trimming and J lost 2 bases; unmatched junction nucleotides: 5. Per the germline V gene, CDR1 is SQVTM and CDR2 is ANQGSEA. The CDR3 DNA reads TGCAGCGTTGAGTCGGGACAGGGCGCTGGAAACACCATATATTTT. This gives the protein CSVESGQGAGNTIYF.

This chain joins TRBV30 and TRBJ1-1; D call uncertain. This CDR3 region has 13 residues. In germline, CDR1 is GTSNPN, CDR2 SVGIG (reference sequence). The V gene lost 0 bases and the J gene lost 1 base, with 6 bases spanning the gap. CDR3 protein: CAWSVLANTEAFF. In DNA form, the CDR3 reads TGTGCCTGGAGTGTTCTGGCGAACACTGAAGCTTTCTTT.